The T cell receptor (beta chain) described here comes from a study of vaccination and CD4 T cells after COVID-19. On this clonotype itself: Antigen specificity is unknown.

The Oncomine TCR Beta short-read assay was applied to DNA of cultured CD4+ T cells. MiXCR, applied by TCRdb to the PCR reads, yields one record per CDR3 protein. Of approximately 12,000 distinct CDR3 sequences in the sample, 38% were seen once. Noted treatment: 10-day PBMC culture with coronavirus spike peptide pools or control peptides (ViraFEST assay). Germline assignment: CDR1 SGHNT and CDR2 YENEEA. V dropped 1 base and J dropped 6 bases, with 13 bases sitting between them. The CDR3 loop spans 15 amino acids. The receptor comes from a human donor with COVID-19. The sample comprised cultured CD4+ T cells from blood. The chain carries TRBV11-3 and TRBJ1-5; TRBD1 is a possible D gene (5 bases). The CDR3 DNA is TGTGCCAGCAGCTTAGGAGGGGCAGGGATTCAGCCCCAGCATTTT. Translated: CASSLGGAGIQPQHF.